The next 25 T cell receptor beta chains were all read from a single sample in a study of low-dose radiotherapy and immunotherapy resistance in tumors. TRAV- and TRBV-specific primers primed first-strand cDNA, covering alpha and beta chains. The PCR that amplified TCRs ran for about 20 cycles, relying on a constant-region primer and a V-primer adapter. Via MiXCR, TCRdb re-called the reads, giving one row per CDR3 protein. Here the sample spans tens of thousands of distinct CDR3 sequences, more than 7.5% being singletons. Time point specified: before trial treatment. The sample in question was PBMCs, obtained before treatment. The receptors shown here come from a male donor with prostate cancer.

There are many counts of this clonotype. This chain joins TRBV6-2 or TRBV6-3 and TRBJ2-5, with 12 bases that match TRBD1. The CDR3 is 17 residues long. Losses at the gene ends were 6 bases for V and 4 bases for J; bases not matched to a gene: 12. Germline V gene lookup returns CDR1 MNHEY and CDR2 SVGEGT. Written as DNA, the CDR3 is TGTGCCAGCAGGGATAGATCCGGGACAGGGGGCCGAGAGACCCAGTACTTC. Translation: CASRDRSGTGGRETQYF.

This clonotype was counted at least ten times. This chain links TRBV18 with TRBJ2-1; D unresolved. Per the germline V gene, CDR1 is KGHSH and CDR2 is LQKENI. The V end was cut by 5 bases, the J end by 2 bases, with 10 bases between. The CDR3 runs 14 residues. CDR3 region: CASSVGAAYNEQFF. Written as DNA, the CDR3 is TGTGCCAGCTCAGTTGGAGCAGCCTACAATGAGCAGTTCTTC.

This clonotype was observed once. With only one base between it and a far larger clone, this is likely a read error. The genes are TRBV5-1 and TRBJ2-5; a possible D gene is TRBD2 (5 bases). V gave up 5 bases and J gave up 11 bases, with 28 bases separating them. Germline values: CDR1 SGHRS, CDR2 YFSETQ. The CDR3 spans 16 residues. This CDR3 is CASSGSSQPLINEQYF. In nucleotides, the CDR3 is TGCGCCAGCAGTGGGTCTAGCCAACCGCTCATCAATGAGCAGTACTTC.

This clonotype was detected ten times or more. This chain joins TRBV5-1 and TRBJ2-3; D unclear. This CDR3 contains 14 residues. Trimming stripped 2 bases from V and 0 bases from J, with 7 bases between. Germline CDR1 SGHRS, CDR2 YFSETQ. The CDR3 nucleotides read TGCGCCAGCAGCTTTACCGACAGCACAGATACGCAGTATTTT. The encoded protein is CASSFTDSTDTQYF.

This clonotype was seen at least ten times. In DNA, the CDR3 is TGCAGTGTTACATATCATGGCTACACCTTC. This gives the protein CSVTYHGYTF. The gene calls are TRBV20-1 and TRBJ1-2; no clear D. This CDR3 is built from 10 residues. The germline CDR1 and CDR2 sequences are DFQATT and SNEGSKA (reference sequence). Trimming removed 7 bases at V and 6 bases at J, with 9 bases between.

At least ten counts were recorded for this clonotype. The V and J genes are TRBV28 and TRBJ2-3; perhaps TRBD2 as D (7 bases). The germline CDR1 and CDR2 sequences are MDHEN and SYDVKM. Deletions cut 5 bases from V and 10 bases from J, with 25 bases between. This CDR3 is built from 16 residues. CDR3 sequence: CASSPRGGRGRAAQYF. The DNA for the CDR3 is TGTGCCAGCAGTCCGAGGGGGGGTCGTGGAAGAGCAGCGCAGTATTTT. Combining the CDR3 with reference TRBV28 and TRBJ2-3 gives the whole variable domain DVKVTQSSRYLVKRTGEKVFLECVQDMDHENMFWYRQDPGLGLRLIYFSYDVKMKEKGDIPEGYSVSREKKERFSLILESASTNQTSMYLCASSPRGGRGRAAQYFGPGTRLTVL.

The V gene is TRBV5-1, the J gene TRBJ1-6; 10 bases agree with TRBD1. Trimming took 4 bases from V and 7 from J; bases not matched to a gene: 5. This CDR3 region has 15 residues. Germline V lookup: CDR1 SGHRS, CDR2 YFSETQ. CDR3 coding DNA: TGCGCCAGCAGCGAACAGGGACAGGGGAATTCACCCCTCCACTTT. This codes for CASSEQGQGNSPLHF.

With regard to this clonotype: This likely stems from a read error, as it lies one base from a far larger clone. The CDR3 bases are TGTACCAGCAGCAAGGACCTAGCGGCCCTGAATACCGGGGAGCTGTTTTTT. It encodes CTSSKDLAALNTGELFF. The chain couples TRBV5-8 to TRBJ2-2, with TRBD2 matching 7 bases. CDR1 SGHTS and CDR2 YDEGEE come from the germline V gene. This CDR3 region has 17 residues.

This clonotype was seen ten or more times. V gene TRBV20-1 combines with J gene TRBJ2-1; unclear D gene. V was shortened by 6 bases and J by 0 bases, with 12 bases between the two germline ends. CDR3 size: 14 residues. Per germline, CDR1 DFQATT and CDR2 SNEGSKA (reference sequence). The CDR3 sequence is CSAGVTSSYNEQFF. CDR3 in DNA: TGCAGTGCGGGCGTTACGAGCTCCTACAATGAGCAGTTCTTC.

This clonotype was observed many times. This rearrangement joins TRBV12-3 or TRBV12-4 to TRBJ2-7, with D possibly matching TRBD1 (6 bases). This CDR3 has 13 amino acids. Trimming left V 11 bases short and J 2 bases short, with 16 bases between. Here the CDR3 reads CAFPGRGTYEQYF. The DNA for the CDR3 is TGTGCCTTCCCAGGCAGGGGCACCTACGAGCAGTACTTC.

This clonotype appeared many times. The rearrangement links TRBV2 to TRBJ2-2; the D gene could be TRBD1 or TRBD2 (5 bases each). CDR3 length equals 14 residues. Germline-derived CDR1 and CDR2 are SNHLY and FYNNEI. Trimming took off 6 bases at V and 1 base at J, with 9 bases between the two ends. The CDR3 bases are TGTGCCAGCAGGAGTGGGGGGAACACCGGGGAGCTGTTTTTT. Translated, it gives CASRSGGNTGELFF.

This clonotype came up a few times. The chain recombines TRBV6-5 with TRBJ2-3; D call uncertain. The CDR3 covers 14 residues. Germline loops: CDR1 MNHEY, CDR2 SVGAGI. Trimming removed 0 bases from V and 5 bases from J, with 9 bases in between. CDR3: CASSYSGWGDTQYF. In nucleotides, the CDR3 is TGTGCCAGCAGTTACTCCGGCTGGGGAGATACGCAGTATTTT.

This clonotype was picked up many times. V is TRBV27 and J is TRBJ1-1; 8 bases map to TRBD1. Losses at the gene ends were 8 bases for V and 4 bases for J; bases not matched to a gene: 6. The CDR3 consists of 13 residues. Looked up from germline, CDR1 is MNHEY and CDR2 is SMNVEV (reference sequence). The CDR3 DNA is TGTGCCAGCGGAAACAGGGGGAGCACTGAAGCTTTCTTT. Protein: CASGNRGSTEAFF.

In its sample, this clonotype was seen many times. The chain is built from TRBV5-1 and TRBJ2-7; TRBD2 is a possible D gene (6 bases). Germline V gene sequence: CDR1 SGHRS, CDR2 YFSETQ. CDR3 length: 16 amino acids. Trimming stripped 7 bases from V and 1 base from J, with 21 bases between. The CDR3 DNA follows: TGCGCCAGCCGCGGGACGCCCATGGCAGGGTCCTACGAGCAGTACTTC. The encoded protein is CASRGTPMAGSYEQYF.

Turning to this clonotype: A much larger clone lies one base from this, so it may be a read error. The genes are TRBV7-6 and TRBJ2-5, with a tentative D call TRBD1 (5 bases). The CDR3 consists of 14 residues. Germline V lookup: CDR1 SGHVS, CDR2 FNYEAQ. Trimming took off 5 bases at V and 3 bases at J, with 13 bases between the two ends. The CDR3 reads CASSRTSAKETQYF. CDR3 nucleotide sequence: TGTGCCAGCAGCAGGACAAGCGCAAAAGAGACCCAGTACTTC.

In this sample, this clonotype turned up many times. The chain links TRBV6-1 to TRBJ2-1; 7 bases are shared with TRBD2. V lost 4 bases and J lost 2; bases outside the gene matches: 5. CDR1 is MNHNS and CDR2 is SASEGT in the germline V gene. The CDR3 is 15 amino acids. The CDR3 loop is CASSVTSEPYNEQFF. The DNA of the CDR3 is TGTGCCAGCAGTGTTACTAGCGAACCCTACAATGAGCAGTTCTTC.

This clonotype was recorded at least ten times. The V call is TRBV20-1, the J call TRBJ1-5; D is unresolved. Germline assignment: CDR1 DFQATT and CDR2 SNEGSKA (reference sequence). The CDR3 loop spans 14 amino acids. The germline V and J ends were trimmed by 0 bases and 4 bases, with 10 bases remaining between them. The CDR3: CSARDRAANQPQHF. The DNA for the CDR3 is TGCAGTGCTAGAGATCGGGCAGCTAATCAGCCCCAGCATTTT.

This clonotype was recorded at least ten times. The chain has TRBV9 and TRBJ1-1, with D unclear. The germline CDR1 and CDR2 sequences are SGDLS and YYNGEE. V shed 0 bases and J shed 1 base, with 4 bases lying between them. The CDR3 is 13 residues long. The DNA of the CDR3 is TGTGCCAGCAGCGTAGTCGCGAACACTGAAGCTTTCTTT. As protein: CASSVVANTEAFF.

In this sample, this clonotype turned up a few times. This chain joins TRBV5-1 and TRBJ2-5; tentatively, D is TRBD2 (6 bases). CDR3 length: 15 amino acids. Trimming shortened V by 6 bases and J by 4 bases, and 19 bases separated the two germline ends. The germline V gene encodes CDR1 SGHRS and CDR2 YFSETQ. The DNA of the CDR3 is TGCGCCAGCACCTATCTTGGAGGGCGAGGAGAGACCCAGTACTTC. Amino acid sequence: CASTYLGGRGETQYF.

In this sample, this clonotype turned up a few times. The genes are TRBV28 and TRBJ2-1; possible D gene TRBD2, 5 bases. The CDR3 totals 13 residues. Germline V gives CDR1 MDHEN, CDR2 SYDVKM. V lost 3 bases to trimming and J lost 15 bases, with 18 bases between them. In DNA, the CDR3 is TGTGCCAGCAGTTTTGTAGCGTCAAATGGGCTGTTCTTC. It encodes CASSFVASNGLFF.

The table lists this clonotype with many counts. CDR3: CASNIGLAGHNEQFF. Here the CDR3 DNA reads TGTGCCAGCAATATTGGACTAGCGGGGCACAATGAGCAGTTCTTC. This sequence joins TRBV6-2 or TRBV6-3 and TRBJ2-1, with TRBD2 matching over 12 bases. V lost 7 bases, J lost 5 bases, and 6 bases stayed unmatched. Germline V gene sequence: CDR1 MNHEY, CDR2 SVGEGT. This CDR3 spans 15 amino acids.

This clonotype showed up many times. The chain combines TRBV4-2 with TRBJ2-1; TRBD2 agrees at 8 bases. Germline CDR1 reads LGHNA; CDR2 reads YNFKEQ. This CDR3 has 17 amino acids. J gave up 6 bases and V 4 bases, and 14 bases lay outside the gene matches. Here the CDR3 DNA reads TGTGCCAGCAGCCTTAATTTCCGCGGGGGGAGGGCCAATGAGCAGTTCTTC. This sequence encodes CASSLNFRGGRANEQFF.

This clonotype was seen at least ten times. The V and J genes are TRBV29-1 and TRBJ2-5, with D perhaps being TRBD1 or TRBD2 (6 bases each). Trimming removed 4 bases at V and 4 bases at J, with 13 bases between. CDR3 length: 13 amino acids. CDR1 is SQVTM and CDR2 is ANQGSEA in the germline V gene. CDR3 sequence: CSVVRGARETQYF. The CDR3 DNA reads TGCAGCGTTGTAAGGGGGGCTAGAGAGACCCAGTACTTC.

This clonotype came up many times. V usage is TRBV28 and J usage is TRBJ2-1; D is possibly TRBD2 (5 bases). The CDR3 loop spans 14 amino acids. Trimming left V 6 bases short and J 6 bases short, with 15 bases between. The germline V gene encodes CDR1 MDHEN and CDR2 SYDVKM. CDR3 amino acids: CASSSRTGLNEQFF. The CDR3 DNA reads as TGTGCCAGCAGCTCGCGGACTGGGCTCAATGAGCAGTTCTTC.

This clonotype was seen many times. The V gene is TRBV15, the J gene TRBJ2-7; no firm D call. Trimming took 0 bases from V and 0 from J, leaving 9 bases between them. The CDR3 extends over 15 amino acids. Germline assignment: CDR1 LNHNV and CDR2 YYDKDF (reference sequence). CDR3 sequence reads: CATSRERDPSYEQYF. CDR3 nucleotides: TGTGCCACCAGCAGAGAAAGGGATCCCTCCTACGAGCAGTACTTC.